This T cell receptor beta chain was identified in a study of tumour-infiltrating T cells in Burkitt lymphoma. Study-level background: The Burkitt lymphoma cohort spanned all epidemiological subtypes. Productive clonality predicted overall and progression-free survival.

Per germline, CDR1 MGHRA and CDR2 YSYEKL. The CDR3 spans 15 residues. Losses at the gene ends were 4 bases for V and 4 bases for J; bases not matched to a gene: 8. There are a few counts of this clone. The repertoire was sequenced with immunoSEQ multiplex PCR; TCRdb's copy has only in-frame clones and lacks some. This sample yields about 3,300 clones, of which roughly 15% are seen a single time; approximately 7.7% belongs to the top ten. The receptor comes from a human donor with Burkitt lymphoma. V usage is TRBV4-1 and J usage is TRBJ2-5, with 8 bases matching TRBD1. Sequenced: tumor tissue. In DNA, the CDR3 is TGCGCCAGCAGCCTATCCGGACAGGGAGGAGAGACCCAGTACTTC. Translating it yields CASSLSGQGGETQYF.